The clone carrying this T cell receptor beta chain appeared a single time. Its antigen is as yet unknown. With iRepertoire HTBI primers and Arm-PCR of CDR3 regions, TCR beta libraries were built. TCRdb used MiXCR to reprocess the multiplex PCR reads, holding one entry per CDR3 protein. In the table there are over 300,000 distinct CDR3 sequences, 15% to 20% of which are singletons. The data stem from a study of regulatory T cells in long-lasting Graves disease. About the research overall: Positivity for TSH receptor antibodies plus over 5 years of antithyroid drugs meant persistent Graves' disease. Study-level points and caveats: Accuracy may have suffered from the small sample size. Preferential use of TRBV28, TRBJ1-2 and TRBJ2-5 was seen in persistent disease.

As for time point: persistent/refractory GD, antithyroid drugs over 5 years with positive TRAb. PBMC RNA was the source of the TCR library. Blood from the periphery, about 9.2 milliliters in all, was drawn into EDTA tubes. The germline V gene has CDR1 MGHRA and CDR2 YSYEKL. CDR3 length equals 15 residues. Trimming removed 1 base at V and 3 bases at J, with 9 bases between. The sample in question was peripheral blood mononuclear cells (PBMCs), obtained when the disease was refractory, from a patient treated with antithyroid drugs. The sequence came from a female donor with Graves disease. This chain joins TRBV4-1 and TRBJ1-4; no firm D call. Written as DNA, the CDR3 is TGCGCCAGCAGCCAAGTTCCGGGGTCTAATGAAAAACTGTTTTTT. Encoded protein: CASSQVPGSNEKLFF.